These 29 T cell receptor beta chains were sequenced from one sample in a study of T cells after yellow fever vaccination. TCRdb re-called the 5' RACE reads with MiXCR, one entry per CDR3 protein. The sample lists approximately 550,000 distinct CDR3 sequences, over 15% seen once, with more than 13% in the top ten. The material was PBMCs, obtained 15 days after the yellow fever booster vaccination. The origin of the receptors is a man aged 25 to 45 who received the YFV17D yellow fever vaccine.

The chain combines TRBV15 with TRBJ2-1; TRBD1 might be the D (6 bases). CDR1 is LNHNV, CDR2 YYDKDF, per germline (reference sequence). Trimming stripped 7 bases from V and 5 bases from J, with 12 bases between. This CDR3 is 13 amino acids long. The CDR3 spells CATKQGADNEQFF. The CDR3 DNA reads TGTGCCACCAAACAGGGCGCGGACAATGAGCAGTTCTTC.

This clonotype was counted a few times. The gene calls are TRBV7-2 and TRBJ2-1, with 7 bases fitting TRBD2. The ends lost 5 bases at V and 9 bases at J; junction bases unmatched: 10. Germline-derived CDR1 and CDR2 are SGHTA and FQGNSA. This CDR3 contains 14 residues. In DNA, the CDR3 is TGTGCCAGCAGCGTTACGGGAGGTAGGAGTGAGCAGTTCTTC. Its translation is CASSVTGGRSEQFF.

This CDR3 is CASSALGDSPRAAKNIQYF. CDR3 nucleotide sequence: TGTGCCAGCAGTGCCCTAGGAGACTCCCCGAGGGCGGCCAAAAACATTCAGTACTTC. This rearrangement joins TRBV12-3 or TRBV12-4 to TRBJ2-4; tentative D call: TRBD2 (5 bases). Trimming left V 5 bases short and J 1 base short, with 24 bases between. The CDR3 runs to 19 residues.

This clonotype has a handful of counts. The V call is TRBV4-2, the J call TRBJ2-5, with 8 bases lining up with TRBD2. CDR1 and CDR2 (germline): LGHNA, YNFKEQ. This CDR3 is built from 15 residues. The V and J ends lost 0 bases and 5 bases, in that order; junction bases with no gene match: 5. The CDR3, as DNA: TGTGCCAGCAGCCAAGAAGGACTAGCTGCTGAGACCCAGTACTTC. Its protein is CASSQEGLAAETQYF.

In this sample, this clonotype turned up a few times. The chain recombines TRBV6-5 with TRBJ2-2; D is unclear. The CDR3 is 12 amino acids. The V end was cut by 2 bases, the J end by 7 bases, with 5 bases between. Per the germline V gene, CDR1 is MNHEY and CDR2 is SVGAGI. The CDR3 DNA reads TGTGCCAGCAGTTACCTCCGCGGGGAGCTGTTTTTT. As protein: CASSYLRGELFF.

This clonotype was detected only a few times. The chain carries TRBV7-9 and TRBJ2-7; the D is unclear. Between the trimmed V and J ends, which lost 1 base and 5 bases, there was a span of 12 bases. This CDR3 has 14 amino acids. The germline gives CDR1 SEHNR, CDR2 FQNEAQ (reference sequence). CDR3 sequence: CASSLVARFDEQYF. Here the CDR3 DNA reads TGTGCCAGCAGCTTAGTAGCCAGATTCGACGAGCAGTACTTC.

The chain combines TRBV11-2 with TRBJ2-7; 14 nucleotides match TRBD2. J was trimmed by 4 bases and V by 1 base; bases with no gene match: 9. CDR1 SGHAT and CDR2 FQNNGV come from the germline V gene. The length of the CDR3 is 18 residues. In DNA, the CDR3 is TGTGCCAGCAGCTTAGTCCCGGGACTAGCGGGAGTGTGGTACGAGCAGTACTTC. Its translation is CASSLVPGLAGVWYEQYF.

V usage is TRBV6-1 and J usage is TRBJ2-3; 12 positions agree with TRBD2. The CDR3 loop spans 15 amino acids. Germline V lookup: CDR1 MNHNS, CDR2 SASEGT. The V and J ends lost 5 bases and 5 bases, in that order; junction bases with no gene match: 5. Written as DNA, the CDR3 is TGTGCCAGCAGTCCGGGACTAGCGGGTCAAGATACGCAGTATTTT. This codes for CASSPGLAGQDTQYF.

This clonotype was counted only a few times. DNA for the CDR3: TGTGCCACCAGAGGTAGCTACTCGTACAATGAGCAGTTCTTC. The encoded protein is CATRGSYSYNEQFF. The chain links TRBV12-3 or TRBV12-4 to TRBJ2-1; no firm D call. The CDR3 is 14 amino acids. V was cut by 10 bases and J by 4 bases, with 17 bases left in between.

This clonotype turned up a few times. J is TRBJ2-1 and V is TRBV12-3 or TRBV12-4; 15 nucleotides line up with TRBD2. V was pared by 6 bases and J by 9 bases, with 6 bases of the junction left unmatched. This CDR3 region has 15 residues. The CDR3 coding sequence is TGTGCCAGCAGCCCCGGACTAGCGGGAGGGAGTGAGCAGTTCTTC. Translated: CASSPGLAGGSEQFF.

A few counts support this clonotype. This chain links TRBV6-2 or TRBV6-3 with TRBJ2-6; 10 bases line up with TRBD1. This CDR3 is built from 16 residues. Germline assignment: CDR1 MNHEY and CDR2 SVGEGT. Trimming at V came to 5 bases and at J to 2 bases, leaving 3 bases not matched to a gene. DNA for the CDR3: TGTGCCAGCAGTCGGGGGACAGGGGCTGGGGCCAACGTCCTGACTTTC. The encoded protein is CASSRGTGAGANVLTF.

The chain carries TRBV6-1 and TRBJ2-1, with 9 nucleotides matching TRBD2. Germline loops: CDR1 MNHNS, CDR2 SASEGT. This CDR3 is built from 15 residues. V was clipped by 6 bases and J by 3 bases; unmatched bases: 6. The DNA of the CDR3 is TGTGCCAGCAGGAGCGAGACTAGCGGCTACAATGAGCAGTTCTTC. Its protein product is CASRSETSGYNEQFF.

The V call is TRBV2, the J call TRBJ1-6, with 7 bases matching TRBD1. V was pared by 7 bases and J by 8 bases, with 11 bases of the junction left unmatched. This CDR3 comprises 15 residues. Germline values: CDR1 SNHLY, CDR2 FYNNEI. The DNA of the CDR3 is TGTGCCAGCAAGCCGGACAGGTTCTCGTATTCACCCCTCCACTTT. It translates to CASKPDRFSYSPLHF.

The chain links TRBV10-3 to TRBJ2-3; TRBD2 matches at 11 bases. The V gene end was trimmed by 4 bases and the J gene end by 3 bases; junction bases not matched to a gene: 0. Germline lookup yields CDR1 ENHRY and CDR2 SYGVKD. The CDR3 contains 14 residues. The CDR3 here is CAISGTSGTDTQYF. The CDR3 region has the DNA TGTGCCATCAGTGGGACTAGCGGGACAGATACGCAGTATTTT.

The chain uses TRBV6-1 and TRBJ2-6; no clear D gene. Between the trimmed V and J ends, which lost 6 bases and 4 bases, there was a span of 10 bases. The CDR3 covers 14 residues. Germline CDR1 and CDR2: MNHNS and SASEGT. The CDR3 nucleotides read TGTGCCAGCAGCCACCAGTCCGGGGCCAACGTCCTGACTTTC. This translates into CASSHQSGANVLTF.

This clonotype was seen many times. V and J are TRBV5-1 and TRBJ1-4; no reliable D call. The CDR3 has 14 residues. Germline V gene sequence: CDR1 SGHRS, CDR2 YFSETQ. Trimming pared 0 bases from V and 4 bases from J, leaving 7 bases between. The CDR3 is CASSLGGLNEKLFF. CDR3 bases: TGCGCCAGCAGCTTGGGAGGGCTTAATGAAAAACTGTTTTTT.

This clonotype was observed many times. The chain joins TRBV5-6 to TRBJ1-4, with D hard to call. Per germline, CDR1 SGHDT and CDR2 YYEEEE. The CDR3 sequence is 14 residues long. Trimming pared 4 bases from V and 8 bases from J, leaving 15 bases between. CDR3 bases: TGTGCCAGCAGCCCGGACGGACTAAGGGAAAAACTGTTTTTT. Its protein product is CASSPDGLREKLFF.

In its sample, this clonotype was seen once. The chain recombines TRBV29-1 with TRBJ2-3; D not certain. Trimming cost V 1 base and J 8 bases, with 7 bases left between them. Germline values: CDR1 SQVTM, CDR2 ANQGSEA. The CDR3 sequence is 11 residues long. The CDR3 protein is CSVEGYGTQYF. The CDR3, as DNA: TGCAGCGTTGAAGGGTACGGTACGCAGTATTTT.

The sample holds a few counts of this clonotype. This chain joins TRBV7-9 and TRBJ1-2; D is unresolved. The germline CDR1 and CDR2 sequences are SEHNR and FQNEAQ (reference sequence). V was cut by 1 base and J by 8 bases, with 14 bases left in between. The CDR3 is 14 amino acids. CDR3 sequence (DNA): TGTGCCAGCAGCTTAGATGCAGCTGGAGTCGGCTACACCTTC. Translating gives CASSLDAAGVGYTF.

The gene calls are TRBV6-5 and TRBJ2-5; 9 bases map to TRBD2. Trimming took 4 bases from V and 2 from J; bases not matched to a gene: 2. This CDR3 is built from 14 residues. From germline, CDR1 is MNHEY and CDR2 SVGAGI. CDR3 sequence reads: CASSSTSGQETQYF. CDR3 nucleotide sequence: TGTGCCAGCAGTTCAACTAGCGGGCAAGAGACCCAGTACTTC.

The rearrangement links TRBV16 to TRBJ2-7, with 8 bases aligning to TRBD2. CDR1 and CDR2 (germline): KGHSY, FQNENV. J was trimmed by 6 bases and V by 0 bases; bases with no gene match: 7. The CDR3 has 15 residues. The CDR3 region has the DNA TGTGCCAGCAGCCAATCTCGGCGGGAGGTCGGCGAGCAGTACTTC. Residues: CASSQSRREVGEQYF. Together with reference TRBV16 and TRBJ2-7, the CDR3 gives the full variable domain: GEEVAQTPKHLVRGEGQKAKLYCAPIKGHSYVFWYQQVLKNEFKFLISFQNENVFDETGMPKERFSAKCLPNSPCSLEIQATKLEDSAVYFCASSQSRREVGEQYFGPGTRLTVT.

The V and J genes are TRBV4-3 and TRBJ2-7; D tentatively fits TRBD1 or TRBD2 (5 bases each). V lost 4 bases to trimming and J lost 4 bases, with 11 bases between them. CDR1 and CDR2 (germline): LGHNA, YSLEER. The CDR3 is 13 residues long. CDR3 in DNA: TGCGCCAGCAGCCTGGGGACGAAATACGAGCAGTACTTC. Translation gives CASSLGTKYEQYF.

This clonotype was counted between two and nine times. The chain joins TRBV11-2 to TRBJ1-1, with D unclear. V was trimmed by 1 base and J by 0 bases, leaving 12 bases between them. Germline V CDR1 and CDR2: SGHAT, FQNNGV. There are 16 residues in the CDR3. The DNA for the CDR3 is TGTGCCAGCAGCTTAGGGCCAGGCTCACTGAACACTGAAGCTTTCTTT. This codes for CASSLGPGSLNTEAFF.

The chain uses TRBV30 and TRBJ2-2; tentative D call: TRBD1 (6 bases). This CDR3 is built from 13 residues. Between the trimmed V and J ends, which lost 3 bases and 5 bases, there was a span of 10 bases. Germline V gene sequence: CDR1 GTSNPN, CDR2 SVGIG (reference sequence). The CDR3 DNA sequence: TGTGCCTGGAGCGCGCAGGGGACCGGGGAGCTGTTTTTT. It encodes CAWSAQGTGELFF.

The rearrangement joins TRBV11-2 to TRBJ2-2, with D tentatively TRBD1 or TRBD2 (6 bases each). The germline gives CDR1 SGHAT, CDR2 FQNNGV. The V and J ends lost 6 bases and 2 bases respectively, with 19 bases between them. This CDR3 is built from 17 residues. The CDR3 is CASSHRGPTGNTGELFF. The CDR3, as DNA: TGTGCCAGCAGTCATCGGGGGCCGACAGGCAACACCGGGGAGCTGTTTTTT.

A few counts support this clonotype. In DNA form, the CDR3 reads TGCAGCGTTGACTACCCCGCTAGCGGGACCAATGAGCAGTTCTTC. Its translation is CSVDYPASGTNEQFF. The rearrangement links TRBV29-1 to TRBJ2-1; 9 bases are shared with TRBD2. V gave up 3 bases and J gave up 6 bases; unmatched junction bases: 9. CDR3 length: 15 residues. The germline CDR1 and CDR2 sequences are SQVTM and ANQGSEA.

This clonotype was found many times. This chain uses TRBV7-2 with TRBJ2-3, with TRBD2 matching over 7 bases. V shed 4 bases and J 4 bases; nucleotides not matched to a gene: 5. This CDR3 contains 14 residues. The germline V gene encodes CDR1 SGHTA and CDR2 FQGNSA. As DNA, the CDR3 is TGTGCCAGCAGCTCCCGGGGAGGGGCAGATACGCAGTATTTT. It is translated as CASSSRGGADTQYF.

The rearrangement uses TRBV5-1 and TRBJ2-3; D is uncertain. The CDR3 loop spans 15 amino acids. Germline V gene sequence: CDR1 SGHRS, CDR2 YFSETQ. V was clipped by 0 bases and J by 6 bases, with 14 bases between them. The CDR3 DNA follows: TGCGCCAGCAGCTTGGGCAGCTACCGAGCGGATACGCAGTATTTT. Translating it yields CASSLGSYRADTQYF.

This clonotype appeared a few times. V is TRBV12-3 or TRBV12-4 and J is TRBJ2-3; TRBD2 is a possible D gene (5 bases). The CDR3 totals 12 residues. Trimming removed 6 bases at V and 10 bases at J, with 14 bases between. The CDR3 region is CASSNKLVAQYF. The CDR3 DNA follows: TGTGCCAGCAGCAACAAACTAGTCGCGCAGTATTTT.